The rows below give T cell receptor beta chains drawn from one sample of a study of T-cell reconstitution after alpha-beta-depleted transplantation in children. TCRdb called the PCR reads again in MiXCR, with one record for every CDR3 protein. Among about a million distinct CDR3 sequences listed, about 30% were seen once. The sample here was PBMCs, mostly from graft donor cells, taken 360 days after TCRalphabeta/CD19-depleted stem cell transplant. The receptors here all came from a boy under two years old who had a stem cell transplant for SCID, so the T cells may come from the graft donor. Each CDR3 is given with its conserved first and last residue. The D gene is left open where the match is weak. Not all rows give a size; the values are once, few, many and, for expanded clones, a class.

V: TRBV10-3; D: .; J: TRBJ2-7; size: .; CDR3: CAISGGGDDEQYF; DNA: TGTGCCATCAGTGGGGGAGGCGACGACGAGCAGTACTTC
V: TRBV20-1; D: .; J: TRBJ1-1; size: .; CDR3: CSASRPFDTVNTEAFF; DNA: TGCAGTGCTAGTAGGCCCTTTGACACCGTGAACACTGAAGCTTTCTTT
V: TRBV6-5; D: .; J: TRBJ1-2; size: .; CDR3: CASSYSPDYGYTF; DNA: TGTGCCAGCAGTTATTCGCCCGACTATGGCTACACCTTC
V: TRBV12-3/TRBV12-4; D: .; J: TRBJ1-6; size: few; CDR3: CASRQGPNSPLHF; DNA: TGTGCCAGCAGGCAGGGGCCCAATTCACCCCTCCACTTT
V: TRBV12-3/TRBV12-4; D: .; J: TRBJ1-4; size: .; CDR3: CASSLAGAVEKLFF; DNA: TGTGCCAGCAGTTTAGCCGGGGCCGTAGAAAAACTGTTTTTT
V: TRBV5-1; D: TRBD1; J: TRBJ1-1; size: few; CDR3: CASSLEDRGMMNTEAFF; DNA: TGCGCCAGCAGCTTGGAGGACAGGGGTATGATGAACACTGAAGCTTTCTTT
V: TRBV12-3/TRBV12-4; D: .; J: TRBJ2-1; size: few; CDR3: CASSSSGGASYNEQFF; DNA: TGTGCCAGCAGTTCCAGCGGCGGGGCCTCCTACAATGAGCAGTTCTTC
V: TRBV4-2; D: TRBD1; J: TRBJ2-1; size: .; CDR3: CASSQQRDRIYNEQFF; DNA: TGTGCCAGCAGCCAACAACGGGACAGAATCTACAATGAGCAGTTCTTC
V: TRBV7-6; D: .; J: TRBJ2-2; size: .; CDR3: CASSSPIEGGNTGELFF; DNA: TGTGCCAGCAGCTCTCCGATTGAGGGGGGAAACACCGGGGAGCTGTTTTTT
V: TRBV6-1; D: .; J: TRBJ2-7; size: few; CDR3: CASTRNRVNHEQYF; DNA: TGTGCCAGCACCAGGAACAGGGTCAACCACGAGCAGTACTTC
V: TRBV12-3/TRBV12-4; D: .; J: TRBJ1-1; size: many; CDR3: CASRPPGLQNTEAFF; DNA: TGTGCCAGCAGGCCCCCCGGTCTCCAGAACACTGAAGCTTTCTTT
V: TRBV11-1; D: .; J: TRBJ1-4; size: .; CDR3: CASSPSGVRGEKLFF; DNA: TGTGCCAGCAGCCCGTCGGGAGTGCGGGGAGAAAAACTGTTTTTT
V: TRBV4-1; D: .; J: TRBJ2-5; size: .; CDR3: CASSIPSQKETQYF; DNA: TGCGCCAGCAGCATTCCCTCTCAAAAAGAGACCCAGTACTTC
V: TRBV7-2; D: .; J: TRBJ1-1; size: .; CDR3: CASSFLSGMNTEAFF; DNA: TGTGCCAGCAGCTTTTTATCAGGGATGAACACTGAAGCTTTCTTT
V: TRBV7-3; D: .; J: TRBJ2-5; size: .; CDR3: CASSLKGRGQTQYF; DNA: TGTGCCAGCAGCTTAAAAGGGCGCGGGCAGACCCAGTACTTC
V: TRBV6-1; D: .; J: TRBJ1-3; size: few; CDR3: CASISHSGNTIYF; DNA: TGTGCCAGCATCAGTCACTCTGGAAACACCATATATTTT
V: TRBV15; D: .; J: TRBJ1-5; size: few; CDR3: CATSRDSSGNQPQHF; DNA: TGTGCCACCAGCAGAGATTCGTCGGGCAATCAGCCCCAGCATTTT
V: TRBV27; D: .; J: TRBJ2-3; size: few; CDR3: CASSSHVPGPGGTQYF; DNA: TGTGCCAGCAGTTCTCATGTACCGGGACCTGGGGGTACGCAGTATTTT
V: TRBV5-1; D: TRBD1; J: TRBJ1-2; size: few; CDR3: CASSPEGTGDGYTF; DNA: TGCGCCAGCAGCCCGGAAGGGACAGGGGATGGCTACACCTTC
V: TRBV5-1; D: .; J: TRBJ2-2; size: .; CDR3: CATQWSSNTGELFF; DNA: TGCGCCACCCAGTGGAGCTCGAACACCGGGGAGCTGTTTTTT
V: TRBV29-1; D: .; J: TRBJ2-3; size: many; CDR3: CSVVRDNTDTQYF; DNA: TGCAGCGTCGTACGGGACAACACAGATACGCAGTATTTT
V: TRBV12-3/TRBV12-4; D: .; J: TRBJ2-5; size: few; CDR3: CASSLDYPGLEYF; DNA: TGTGCCAGCAGTTTAGACTATCCGGGACTTGAGTACTTC
V: TRBV24-1; D: TRBD2; J: TRBJ2-5; size: once; CDR3: CATSVGGASGQEETQYF; DNA: TGTGCCACCAGTGTGGGGGGAGCTAGCGGACAAGAAGAGACCCAGTACTTC
V: TRBV4-3; D: .; J: TRBJ1-2; size: few; CDR3: CASSQDRGGYGYTF; DNA: TGCGCCAGCAGCCAAGACAGGGGCGGCTATGGCTACACCTTC
V: TRBV24-1; D: TRBD2; J: TRBJ2-3; size: few; CDR3: CATSDLERGDTQYF; DNA: TGTGCCACCAGTGATCTGGAGCGGGGAGATACGCAGTATTTT
V: TRBV5-1; D: TRBD2; J: TRBJ2-3; size: few; CDR3: CASSFLGTRVRHSTDTQYF; DNA: TGCGCCAGCAGCTTCCTCGGGACTAGAGTTCGCCATAGCACAGATACGCAGTATTTT
V: TRBV5-6; D: .; J: TRBJ2-3; size: few; CDR3: CASTQRDGSSTDTQYF; DNA: TGTGCCAGCACCCAAAGGGACGGATCTAGCACAGATACGCAGTATTTT
V: TRBV5-5; D: .; J: TRBJ2-2; size: few; CDR3: CASSFFARDPQNTGELFF; DNA: TGTGCCAGCAGCTTTTTCGCCCGGGACCCACAGAACACCGGGGAGCTGTTTTTT
V: TRBV9; D: .; J: TRBJ2-1; size: few; CDR3: CASSAAGTLSYNEQFF; DNA: TGTGCCAGCAGCGCCGCCGGGACGCTTTCCTACAATGAGCAGTTCTTC
V: TRBV12-3/TRBV12-4; D: .; J: TRBJ2-7; size: few; CDR3: CASADIYEQYF; DNA: TGTGCCAGCGCCGACATCTACGAGCAGTACTTC
V: TRBV5-1; D: TRBD1; J: TRBJ1-2; size: few; CDR3: CASSLEGTGRYGYTF; DNA: TGCGCCAGCAGCTTGGAGGGGACAGGGCGCTATGGCTACACCTTC
V: TRBV27; D: TRBD1; J: TRBJ1-4; size: .; CDR3: CASSLTGEEKLFF; DNA: TGTGCCAGCAGTTTAACAGGGGAGGAAAAACTGTTTTTT
V: TRBV15; D: .; J: TRBJ2-3; size: few; CDR3: CATSGQGFRVNTQYF; DNA: TGTGCCACCAGCGGCCAGGGGTTCCGCGTTAATACGCAGTATTTT
V: TRBV5-1; D: .; J: TRBJ2-7; size: few; CDR3: CASRPLGGPTYEQYF; DNA: TGCGCCAGCAGGCCTTTGGGGGGGCCGACTTACGAGCAGTACTTC
V: TRBV12-3/TRBV12-4; D: TRBD2; J: TRBJ2-3; size: .; CDR3: CASSLVTSGSQDTQYF; DNA: TGTGCCAGCAGTTTAGTGACTAGCGGGTCACAAGATACGCAGTATTTT
V: TRBV5-1; D: .; J: TRBJ1-4; size: .; CDR3: CASSLVGAAEKLFF; DNA: TGCGCCAGCAGCTTGGTCGGGGCCGCGGAAAAACTGTTTTTT
V: TRBV24-1; D: .; J: TRBJ2-2; size: few; CDR3: CATSRATGELFF; DNA: TGTGCCACCAGTCGTGCCACCGGGGAGCTGTTTTTT
V: TRBV9; D: TRBD1; J: TRBJ2-2; size: .; CDR3: CASSENRGRGTGELFF; DNA: TGTGCCAGCAGCGAGAACAGGGGGCGAGGCACCGGGGAGCTGTTTTTT
V: TRBV25-1; D: .; J: TRBJ1-4; size: few; CDR3: CASSGRDPNEKLFF; DNA: TGTGCCAGCAGTGGTCGGGACCCTAATGAAAAACTGTTTTTT
V: TRBV6-2/TRBV6-3; D: .; J: TRBJ2-1; size: few; CDR3: CASINMIQPFMQFF; DNA: TGTGCCAGCATTAACATGATACAACCTTTCATGCAGTTCTTC
V: TRBV11-2; D: .; J: TRBJ1-4; size: few; CDR3: CASSLGRGAALNEKLFF; DNA: TGTGCCAGCAGCTTAGGGCGGGGGGCCGCCCTTAATGAAAAACTGTTTTTT
V: TRBV28; D: .; J: TRBJ1-2; size: few; CDR3: CASSRHAPANYGYTF; DNA: TGTGCCAGCAGTCGCCACGCCCCTGCTAACTATGGCTACACCTTC
V: TRBV20-1; D: .; J: TRBJ2-1; size: few; CDR3: CSASTPGRNNEQFF; DNA: TGCAGTGCTAGCACCCCCGGCAGGAACAATGAGCAGTTCTTC
V: TRBV28; D: .; J: TRBJ2-7; size: .; CDR3: CASSPSDGDYEQYF; DNA: TGTGCCAGCAGTCCCTCGGACGGGGACTACGAGCAGTACTTC
V: TRBV12-3/TRBV12-4; D: .; J: TRBJ1-4; size: .; CDR3: CASSGFFFPNEKLFF; DNA: TGTGCCAGCAGTGGGTTTTTCTTCCCAAATGAAAAACTGTTTTTT
V: TRBV4-1; D: .; J: TRBJ2-1; size: .; CDR3: CASSHAGTSSYNEQFF; DNA: TGCGCCAGCAGCCACGCAGGAACCAGCTCCTACAATGAGCAGTTCTTC
V: TRBV6-1; D: .; J: TRBJ1-3; size: .; CDR3: CASSPRPGYSLYF; DNA: TGTGCCAGCAGTCCCAGACCCGGCTATAGCTTATATTTT
V: TRBV6-5; D: .; J: TRBJ2-3; size: .; CDR3: CASSYSTRFTDTQYF; DNA: TGTGCCAGCAGTTACTCGACGCGGTTCACAGATACGCAGTATTTT
V: TRBV5-1; D: .; J: TRBJ2-3; size: .; CDR3: CASSQPGDLDTQYF; DNA: TGCGCCAGCAGCCAGCCAGGGGATTTGGATACGCAGTATTTT
V: TRBV29-1; D: .; J: TRBJ1-1; size: .; CDR3: CSVEDRPGTEAFF; DNA: TGCAGCGTTGAAGACCGGCCGGGAACTGAAGCTTTCTTT
V: TRBV6-5; D: .; J: TRBJ2-7; size: .; CDR3: CASSYSRQGLSYEQYF; DNA: TGTGCCAGCAGTTACTCGAGGCAGGGACTCTCCTACGAGCAGTACTTC
V: TRBV12-3/TRBV12-4; D: .; J: TRBJ2-7; size: once; CDR3: CASSKGSGFYEQYF; DNA: TGTGCCAGCAGTAAGGGCTCCGGTTTCTACGAGCAGTACTTC